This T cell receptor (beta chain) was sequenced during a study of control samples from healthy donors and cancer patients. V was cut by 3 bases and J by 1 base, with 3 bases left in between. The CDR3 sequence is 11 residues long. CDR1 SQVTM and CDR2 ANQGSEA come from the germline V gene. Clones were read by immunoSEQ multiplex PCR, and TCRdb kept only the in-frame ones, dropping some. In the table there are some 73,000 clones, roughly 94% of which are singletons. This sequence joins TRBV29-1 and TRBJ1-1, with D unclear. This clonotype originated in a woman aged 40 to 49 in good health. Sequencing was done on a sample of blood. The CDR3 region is CSVDRNTEAFF. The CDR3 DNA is TGCAGCGTTGACAGGAACACTGAAGCTTTCTTT.